The next 21 T cell receptor beta chains were all read from a single sample in a study of T cells in localized non-small cell lung cancer. This table comes from immunoSEQ multiplex PCR, and its TCRdb copy is limited to in-frame clones, with some not included. The sample comprises 1,100 to 1,500 clones, approximately 24% of which are singletons, and about 8% rests with the top ten. Material: lung tumor tissue, obtained before any cancer treatment. The receptor set was obtained from a man aged 35-69 years with stage II lung adenocarcinoma.

J is TRBJ1-5 and V is TRBV18; D remains unclear. V lost 5 bases to trimming and J lost 7 bases, with 12 bases between them. This CDR3 spans 13 amino acids. Germline CDR1 reads KGHSH; CDR2 reads LQKENI. The CDR3 sequence is CASSKGFGQPQHF. As DNA, the CDR3 is TGTGCCAGCTCAAAAGGGTTTGGACAGCCCCAGCATTTT.

The J gene is TRBJ2-1, the V gene TRBV19; 8 bases are shared with TRBD1. With V trimmed by 2 bases and J by 7 bases, 7 bases remained unmatched. Germline-derived CDR1 and CDR2 are LNHDA and SQIVND (reference sequence). The CDR3 sequence is 15 residues long. The CDR3 here is CASSIRRGPANEQFF. The CDR3 nucleotides are TGTGCCAGTAGTATACGCAGGGGGCCGGCGAATGAGCAGTTCTTC.

This clone is termed large. The chain links TRBV19 to TRBJ1-1; the match to TRBD1 covers 7 bases. The CDR3 is 13 amino acids. Losses at the gene ends were 9 bases for V and 1 base for J; bases not matched to a gene: 5. Looked up from germline, CDR1 is LNHDA and CDR2 is SQIVND (reference sequence). DNA for the CDR3: TGTGCCAGCCAGGAGGGGGCGAACACTGAAGCTTTCTTT. Translating gives CASQEGANTEAFF.

This clone was seen only a few times. The chain links TRBV11-3 to TRBJ2-7; D not resolved. Germline CDR1 and CDR2: SGHNT and YENEEA. The CDR3 length is 15 residues. Trimming pared 3 bases from V and 0 bases from J, leaving 12 bases between. The CDR3 DNA is TGTGCCAGCAGCTTCCGGACGGACCTCTCCTACGAGCAGTACTTC. Amino acid sequence: CASSFRTDLSYEQYF.

This clone has just a few counts. At one of its ends the junction is not consistent with the germline gene, which may arise from a read error. The chain couples TRBV6-4 to TRBJ1-3, with 7 nucleotides matching TRBD1. This CDR3 is 15 amino acids long. Germline V gives CDR1 MRHNA, CDR2 SNTAGT. The CDR3 nucleotides read TGTGCCAGCAGTTACTCGAGGGGGCCTGGAAACACCATATATTTT. It codes for CASSYSRGPGNTIYF.

This clone showed up just once. The rearrangement joins TRBV19 to TRBJ2-5; a possible D gene is TRBD1 (5 bases). Looked up from germline, CDR1 is LNHDA and CDR2 is SQIVND (reference sequence). Trimming shortened V by 5 bases and J by 1 base, and 8 bases separated the two germline ends. The CDR3 extends over 13 amino acids. CDR3 bases: TGTGCCAGTAGTTCAGGGATCCAAGAGACCCAGTACTTC. Translating it yields CASSSGIQETQYF.

CDR3 nucleotides: TGTGCCAGCAGCTTCCTAGCGGGGGTCGAGGAGACCCAGTACTTC. Translation gives CASSFLAGVEETQYF. The chain recombines TRBV11-3 with TRBJ2-5; 10 bases agree with TRBD2. Losses at the gene ends were 3 bases for V and 5 bases for J; bases not matched to a gene: 6. The length of the CDR3 is 15 residues. Germline CDR1 SGHNT, CDR2 YENEEA.

The chain joins TRBV5-1 to TRBJ2-6; D remains ambiguous. Deletions cut 4 bases from V and 0 bases from J, with 8 bases between. CDR3 size: 15 residues. CDR1 is SGHRS and CDR2 is YFSETQ in the germline V gene. The CDR3 sequence is CASSPRLSGANVLTF. CDR3 coding DNA: TGCGCCAGCAGCCCCCGCCTCTCTGGGGCCAACGTCCTGACTTTC.

The chain employs TRBV9 and TRBJ1-4; the D gene is possibly TRBD1 (6 bases). CDR3 length equals 14 residues. Trimming took 2 bases from V and 8 from J, leaving 13 bases between them. Germline lookup yields CDR1 SGDLS and CDR2 YYNGEE. The CDR3 DNA reads TGTGCCAGCAGCGTCGGACAGAATGCAGAAAAACTGTTTTTT. Encoded protein: CASSVGQNAEKLFF. The complete variable domain, with remaining parts taken from reference TRBV9 and TRBJ1-4, reads DSGVTQTPKHLITATGQRVTLRCSPRSGDLSVYWYQQSLDQGLQFLIQYYNGEERAKGNILERFSAQQFPDLHSELNLSSLELGDSALYFCASSVGQNAEKLFFGSGTQLSVL.

The rearrangement uses TRBV15 and TRBJ1-4; D gene uncertain. V was pared by 0 bases and J by 7 bases, with 12 bases between. The CDR3 covers 15 residues. The V gene's germline CDR1 is LNHNV and CDR2 YYDKDF (reference sequence). The CDR3 protein is CATSRDGWSIEKLFF. The CDR3 DNA follows: TGTGCCACCAGCAGAGATGGGTGGAGCATTGAAAAACTGTTTTTT.

The chain carries TRBV19 and TRBJ1-1; 11 bases align to TRBD1. J gave up 1 base and V 4 bases, and 8 bases lay outside the gene matches. Germline V lookup: CDR1 LNHDA, CDR2 SQIVND (reference sequence). This CDR3 region has 17 residues. The CDR3 coding sequence is TGTGCCAGTAGTACCAGGACAGGGGGCGCCTGGAACACTGAAGCTTTCTTT. Protein: CASSTRTGGAWNTEAFF.

This clone has only a few counts. The V and J genes are TRBV6-8 and TRBJ1-3, with 7 positions matching TRBD1. The CDR3 extends over 16 amino acids. V gave up 10 bases and J gave up 1 base; unmatched junction bases: 13. The germline V gene has CDR1 MNHGY and CDR2 SAAAGT. CDR3 DNA: TGTGCCATCAGCCTACAGGGGATAGAATCTGGAAACACCATATATTTT. Amino acids: CAISLQGIESGNTIYF.

The chain uses TRBV18 and TRBJ1-5; D gene unclear. The CDR3 runs 13 residues. Trimming took 3 bases from V and 5 from J, leaving 8 bases between them. Germline V lookup: CDR1 KGHSH, CDR2 LQKENI. The DNA of the CDR3 is TGTGCCAGCTCACCGAGTGGGGATCAGCCCCAGCATTTT. It specifies CASSPSGDQPQHF.

The chain joins TRBV12-2 to TRBJ2-3; the D call TRBD2 from the table was never checked on the DNA. TRBV12-2 is termed a pseudogene. The CDR3 runs to 14 residues. The CDR3 region has the DNA TGTGCCACCTCTAAGCGGGGGGGCGCAGATACGCAGTATTTT. Protein product: CATSKRGGADTQYF.

The chain carries TRBV18 and TRBJ2-5, with 9 bases lining up with TRBD2. CDR3 length equals 15 residues. CDR1 is KGHSH and CDR2 is LQKENI in the germline V gene. V was clipped by 3 bases and J by 2 bases; unmatched bases: 4. The DNA for the CDR3 is TGTGCCAGCTCACCCAGACTAGCGGTACAAGAGACCCAGTACTTC. Translating it yields CASSPRLAVQETQYF.

By its share, this clone is medium-sized. V gene TRBV12-2 combines with J gene TRBJ1-3. TRBV12-2 represents a pseudogene. The CDR3 is 14 residues long. The chain's CDR3 is CATTGGVPGNTIYF. DNA for the CDR3: TGTGCCACGACAGGCGGGGTCCCTGGAAACACCATATATTTT.

The chain couples TRBV6-8 to TRBJ1-2, with D possibly being TRBD1 (5 bases). The germline V gene encodes CDR1 MNHGY and CDR2 SAAAGT. V lost 5 bases to trimming and J lost 5 bases, with 18 bases between them. The CDR3 has 15 amino acids. CDR3 coding DNA: TGTGCCAGCAGTGTGGAGGGGCCATCGTGGTATGGCTACACCTTC. Its protein is CASSVEGPSWYGYTF.

The rearrangement links TRBV6-8 to TRBJ1-1, with 7 bases matching TRBD1. J lost 4 bases, V lost 6 bases, and 8 bases had no gene match. The CDR3 has 14 residues. Germline V gene data show CDR1 as MNHGY and CDR2 as SAAAGT. The CDR3 protein is CASRLGQAVTEAFF. In nucleotides, the CDR3 is TGTGCCAGCAGACTCGGACAGGCGGTCACTGAAGCTTTCTTT.

This clone has more than one count but fewer than ten. The chain combines TRBV19 with TRBJ1-1; D is unclear. V shed 7 bases and J shed 6 bases, with 18 bases lying between them. CDR3 length equals 14 residues. Germline V gene data show CDR1 as LNHDA and CDR2 as SQIVND (reference sequence). Here the CDR3 reads CASIYKTGAAEAFF. The DNA of the CDR3 is TGTGCCAGTATTTATAAGACGGGTGCCGCTGAAGCTTTCTTT.

This chain connects TRBV19 to TRBJ2-1; possible D gene TRBD1, 7 bases. The length of the CDR3 is 14 residues. V was trimmed by 3 bases and J by 13 bases, leaving 19 bases between them. Germline V lookup: CDR1 LNHDA, CDR2 SQIVND (reference sequence). CDR3 in DNA: TGTGCCAGTAGTATGGGCAGGGGGGTTATGGTACAGTTCTTC. Translated: CASSMGRGVMVQFF.

The chain employs TRBV18 and TRBJ2-3; TRBD2 agrees at 10 bases. The CDR3 is made up of 15 amino acids. Germline values: CDR1 KGHSH, CDR2 LQKENI. Trimming took 6 bases from V and 5 from J; bases not matched to a gene: 8. The DNA for the CDR3 is TGTGCCAGCTCCCCGAGCGGGGGGGCTTTAGATACGCAGTATTTT. It specifies CASSPSGGALDTQYF.